This T cell receptor beta chain was sequenced for a study of OX40 agonist ivuxolimab in advanced cancers. The overall study: Hepatocellular carcinoma, melanoma, renal cell or head and neck cancer occurred in dose-escalation patients. Prior anti-PD-1, anti-PD-L1 or anti-CTLA-4 therapy was allowed; over 30% had some. General observations from the study: Clonal expansion from baseline to week 6 occurred in both CD4+ and CD8+ T cells. The study found that CD8+ T cells averaged more expanded clones than CD4+.

Comments on this clone: Its antigen is not known.

Measured with immunoSEQ multiplex PCR; TCRdb has only the in-frame clones, and not every one. The sample lists around 50,000 clones; approximately 85% were seen once. The CDR3 spans 15 residues. Germline V lookup: CDR1 SGHTA, CDR2 FQGNSA. V was cut by 7 bases and J by 0 bases, with 16 bases left in between. The source of this sequence is an adult with an advanced solid tumor such as melanoma, head and neck, liver or kidney cancer. The material sequenced was CD4+ or CD8+ T cells sorted from blood, taken in a trial of the OX40 agonist ivuxolimab. The V gene is TRBV7-2, the J gene TRBJ2-7; the D gene could be TRBD1 or TRBD2 (6 bases each). In nucleotides, the CDR3 is TGTGCCAGCACCCCCGGGGGCCTCACCTCCTACGAGCAGTACTTC. It codes for CASTPGGLTSYEQYF. Drawing the rest from reference TRBV7-2 and TRBJ2-7, the complete variable domain is GAGVSQSPSNKVTEKGKDVELRCDPISGHTALYWYRQSLGQGLEFLIYFQGNSAPDKSGLPSDRFSAERTGGSVSTLTIQRTQQEDSAVYLCASTPGGLTSYEQYFGPGTRLTVT.